Given below is one T cell receptor (beta chain) in context. The CDR3 spans 16 residues. The ends lost 5 bases at V and 4 bases at J; junction bases unmatched: 5. Germline assignment: CDR1 SGHAT and CDR2 FQDESV (reference sequence). TCRdb re-derived calls from the PCR reads in MiXCR, one entry per CDR3 protein. The sample includes 10,000 or so distinct CDR3 sequences, around 63% of them seen just once. The sample is drawn from a study of tumor-infiltrating lymphocytes in oesophageal squamous cell carcinoma. This receptor was obtained from a male donor with esophageal squamous cell carcinoma. The chain combines TRBV11-1 with TRBJ2-3; 14 nucleotides match TRBD2. Sample: esophageal tumor tissue. In nucleotides, the CDR3 is TGTGCCAGCAGCGCCGGGACTAGCGGGAGTCCAGATACGCAGTATTTT. Protein product: CASSAGTSGSPDTQYF. The complete variable domain, with remaining parts taken from reference TRBV11-1 and TRBJ2-3, reads EAEVAQSPRYKITEKSQAVAFWCDPISGHATLYWYRQILGQGPELLVQFQDESVVDDSQLPKDRFSAERLKGVDSTLKIQPAELGDSAMYLCASSAGTSGSPDTQYFGPGTRLTVL.